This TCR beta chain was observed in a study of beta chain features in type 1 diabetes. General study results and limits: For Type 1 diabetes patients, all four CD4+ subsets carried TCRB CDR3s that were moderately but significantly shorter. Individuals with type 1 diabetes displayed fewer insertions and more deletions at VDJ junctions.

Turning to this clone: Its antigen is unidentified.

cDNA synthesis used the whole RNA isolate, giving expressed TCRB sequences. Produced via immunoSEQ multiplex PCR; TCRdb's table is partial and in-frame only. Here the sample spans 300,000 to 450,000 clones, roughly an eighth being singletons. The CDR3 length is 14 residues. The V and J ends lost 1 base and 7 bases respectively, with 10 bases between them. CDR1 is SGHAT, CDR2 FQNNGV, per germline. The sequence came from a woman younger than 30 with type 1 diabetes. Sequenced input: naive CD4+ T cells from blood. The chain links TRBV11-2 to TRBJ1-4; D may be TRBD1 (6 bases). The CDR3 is CASSLAGEGEKLFF. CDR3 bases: TGTGCCAGCAGCTTAGCAGGGGAGGGTGAAAAACTGTTTTTT. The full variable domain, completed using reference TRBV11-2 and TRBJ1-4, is EAGVAQSPRYKIIEKRQSVAFWCNPISGHATLYWYQQILGQGPKLLIQFQNNGVVDDSQLPKDRFSAERLKGVDSTLKIQPAKLEDSAVYLCASSLAGEGEKLFFGSGTQLSVL.